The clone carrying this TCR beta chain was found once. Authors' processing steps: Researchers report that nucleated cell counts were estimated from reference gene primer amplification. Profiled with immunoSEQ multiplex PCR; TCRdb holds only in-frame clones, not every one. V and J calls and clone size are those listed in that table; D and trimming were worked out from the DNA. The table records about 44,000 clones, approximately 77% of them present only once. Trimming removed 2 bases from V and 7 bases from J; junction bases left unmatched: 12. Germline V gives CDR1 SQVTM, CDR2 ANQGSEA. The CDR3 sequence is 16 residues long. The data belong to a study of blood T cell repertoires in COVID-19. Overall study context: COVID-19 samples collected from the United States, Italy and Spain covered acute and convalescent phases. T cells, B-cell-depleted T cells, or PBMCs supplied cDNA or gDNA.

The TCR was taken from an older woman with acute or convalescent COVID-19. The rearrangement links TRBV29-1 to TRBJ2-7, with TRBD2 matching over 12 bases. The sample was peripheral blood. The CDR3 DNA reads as TGCAGCGTTGAATCAGGTCAGGGACTAGCGGGTGGGGAGCAGTACTTC. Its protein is CSVESGQGLAGGEQYF.